This T cell receptor beta chain was sequenced in a study of blood T cell repertoires in COVID-19. Study-level background: Material from acute and convalescent COVID-19 was sourced from the United States, Italy and Spain. PBMCs, B-cell-depleted T cells, or T cells provided the cDNA or gDNA that made up the material.

The CDR3 has 16 residues. The germline V gene encodes CDR1 MNHNS and CDR2 SASEGT. Between the trimmed V and J ends, which lost 3 bases and 1 base, there was a span of 15 bases. In the study's own analysis: Amplification of reference gene primers provided the estimated nucleated cell counts. Assay used: immunoSEQ multiplex PCR; TCRdb lists only in-frame clones, some missing. For V, J and clone size, that table is used; D and trimming come from the DNA. The sample lists fewer than 300,000 clones, around 85% occurring once. Those enrolled in Seattle joined during active infection and were followed longitudinally afterward.

Sequencing input: peripheral blood. The TCR was taken from a human donor with COVID-19, enrolled during active disease. The donor label of this sample is uncertain. The chain has TRBV6-1 and TRBJ1-1; no clear D. Here the CDR3 DNA reads TGTGCCAGCAGTGACGCAGGCCGGCCAAGGAACACTGAAGCTTTCTTT. This sequence encodes CASSDAGRPRNTEAFF.